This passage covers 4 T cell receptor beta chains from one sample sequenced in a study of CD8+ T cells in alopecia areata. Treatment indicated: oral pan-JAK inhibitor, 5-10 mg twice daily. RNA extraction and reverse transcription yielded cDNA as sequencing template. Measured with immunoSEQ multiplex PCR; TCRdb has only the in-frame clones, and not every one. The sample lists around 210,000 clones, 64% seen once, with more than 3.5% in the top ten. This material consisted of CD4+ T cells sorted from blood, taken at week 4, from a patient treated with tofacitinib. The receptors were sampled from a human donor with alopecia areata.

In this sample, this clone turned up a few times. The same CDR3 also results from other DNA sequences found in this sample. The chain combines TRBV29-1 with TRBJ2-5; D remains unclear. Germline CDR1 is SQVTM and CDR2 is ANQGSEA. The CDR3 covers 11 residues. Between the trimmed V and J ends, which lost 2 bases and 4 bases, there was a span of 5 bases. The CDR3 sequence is CSVERGETQYF. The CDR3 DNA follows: TGCAGCGTTGAAAGAGGAGAGACCCAGTACTTC. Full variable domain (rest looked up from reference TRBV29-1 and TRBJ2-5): SAVISQKPSRDICQRGTSLTIQCQVDSQVTMMFWYRQQPGQSLTLIATANQGSEATYESGFVIDKFPISRPNLTFSTLTVSNMSPEDSSIYLCSVERGETQYFGPGTRLLVL.

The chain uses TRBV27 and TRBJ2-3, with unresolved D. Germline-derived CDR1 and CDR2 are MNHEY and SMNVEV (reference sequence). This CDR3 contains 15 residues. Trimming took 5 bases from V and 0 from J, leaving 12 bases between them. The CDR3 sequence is CASSRTATSTDTQYF. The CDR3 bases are TGTGCCAGCAGTCGAACGGCAACTAGCACAGATACGCAGTATTTT.

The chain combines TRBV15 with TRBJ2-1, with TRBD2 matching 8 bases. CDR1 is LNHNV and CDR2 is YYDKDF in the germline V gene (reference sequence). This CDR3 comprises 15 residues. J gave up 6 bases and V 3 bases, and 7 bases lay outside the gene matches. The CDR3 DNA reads TGTGCCACCAGCAGCACTACTCGGGGGGGCAATGAGCAGTTCTTC. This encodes CATSSTTRGGNEQFF.

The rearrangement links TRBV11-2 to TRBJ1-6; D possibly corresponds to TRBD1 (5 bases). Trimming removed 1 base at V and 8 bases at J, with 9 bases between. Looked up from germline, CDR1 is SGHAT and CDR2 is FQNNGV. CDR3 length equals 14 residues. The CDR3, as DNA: TGTGCCAGCAGCTTAGCTCCCAGGGATTCACCCCTCCACTTT. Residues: CASSLAPRDSPLHF.